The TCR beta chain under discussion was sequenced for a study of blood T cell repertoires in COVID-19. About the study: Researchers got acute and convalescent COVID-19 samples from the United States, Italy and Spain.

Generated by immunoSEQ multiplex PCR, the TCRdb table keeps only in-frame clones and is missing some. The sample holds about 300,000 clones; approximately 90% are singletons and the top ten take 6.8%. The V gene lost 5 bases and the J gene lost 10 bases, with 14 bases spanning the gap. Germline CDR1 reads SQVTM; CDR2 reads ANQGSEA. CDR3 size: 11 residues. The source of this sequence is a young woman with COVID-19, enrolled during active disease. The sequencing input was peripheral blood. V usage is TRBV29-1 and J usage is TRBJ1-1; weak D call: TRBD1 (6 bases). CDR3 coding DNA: TGCAGCGTTTACCAGGGGTCGAGAGCTTTCTTT. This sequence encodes CSVYQGSRAFF.